This T cell receptor (beta chain) comes out of a study of blood T cells in healthy people across ages. Study observations and caveats: Diversity was estimated from one million T cells, and these estimates were considered underestimates. Among long-lived donors, naive CD4+ cells were more numerous and diversity higher than in aged donors. In the absence of known donor CMV status, changes in expanded clonotypes were possibly confounded.

V lost 5 bases, J lost 2 bases, and 11 bases stayed unmatched. There are 16 residues in the CDR3. Then a second PCR, running about 6 to 12 cycles, was carried out with a sample-barcoded 5' primer and a J-beta primer mix. TCRdb reanalysed the 5' RACE reads using MiXCR and keeps one entry per CDR3 protein. Among 1,300,000 or so distinct CDR3 sequences listed, 55% to 75% were seen once. This clonotype was seen a single time. What it binds is unknown. No fewer than 5.5 micrograms of total RNA were isolated from every sample. V is TRBV12-3 or TRBV12-4 and J is TRBJ1-2, with 7 positions matching TRBD1. The TCR comes from a man younger than 35 in good health. Input material: blood. The CDR3 is CASSPDSPGGNYGYTF. The CDR3 coding sequence is TGTGCCAGCAGTCCAGATAGTCCAGGGGGGAACTATGGCTACACCTTC.